These 32 T cell receptor beta chains share one sample of origin, sequenced in a study of T cells in Graves' hyperthyroidism and ophthalmopathy. Amplification of TCR beta CDR3 regions was performed using RNA transcripts as template. The study used the HTBI primer set for a first-round RT-PCR of the TCR CDR3. MiXCR, run by TCRdb on the multiplex PCR reads, gives a single entry per CDR3 protein. The table records a few hundred thousand distinct CDR3 sequences, roughly 15% of them present only once. The sample consisted of blood. These receptor sequences come from a woman between 40 and 50 years old with Graves' hyperthyroidism.

The chain links TRBV20-1 to TRBJ2-5, with 7 bases identical to TRBD2. Germline CDR1 reads DFQATT; CDR2 reads SNEGSKA (reference sequence). The J segment lost 4 bases and the V segment lost 1 base, leaving 15 bases of the junction unmatched. The length of the CDR3 is 17 residues. The CDR3 bases are TGCAGTGCTAGAGGACCCTTTCTAGCGGTCAGGAGAGAGACCCAGTACTTC. Translated, it gives CSARGPFLAVRRETQYF.

This clonotype was seen many times. This chain's CDR3 is CASRHTGGAGRYTEAFF. In DNA, the CDR3 is TGTGCCAGCAGGCATACAGGGGGCGCGGGTCGGTACACTGAAGCTTTCTTT. The V gene is TRBV12-3 or TRBV12-4, the J gene TRBJ1-1; 9 positions agree with TRBD1. The CDR3 is 17 amino acids. The J segment lost 3 bases and the V segment lost 6 bases, leaving 14 bases of the junction unmatched.

This clonotype was seen repeatedly, ten times or more. V and J are TRBV28 and TRBJ2-4; a possible D gene is TRBD1 (6 bases). The CDR3 runs 13 residues. V lost 5 bases and J lost 7, with 12 bases in between. Germline V lookup: CDR1 MDHEN, CDR2 SYDVKM. The CDR3 coding sequence is TGTGCCAGCAGTGGGACATCACCTAACATTCAGTACTTC. Protein product: CASSGTSPNIQYF.

Ten or more counts support this clonotype. The rearrangement uses TRBV7-2 and TRBJ2-7; 11 nucleotides agree with TRBD2. The J segment lost 0 bases and the V segment lost 5 bases, leaving 6 bases of the junction unmatched. Germline V gene sequence: CDR1 SGHTA, CDR2 FQGNSA. The length of the CDR3 is 16 residues. For the CDR3, the DNA is TGTGCCAGCAGCCCAATAGCGGGAGGGCTCTCCTACGAGCAGTACTTC. It encodes CASSPIAGGLSYEQYF.

Only a few counts were recorded for this clonotype. The V and J genes are TRBV29-1 and TRBJ2-7; D uncertain. This CDR3 has 11 residues. Germline assignment: CDR1 SQVTM and CDR2 ANQGSEA. V lost 6 bases and J lost 7, with 13 bases in between. CDR3 nucleotide sequence: TGCAGCGTCGCGCACGGACGTGAGCAGTACTTC. This gives the protein CSVAHGREQYF.

This clonotype showed up just a few times. The CDR3 nucleotides are TGCAGTGCGAGCCTGGGGACGGCACCCTTCCTAGCGCGAACTGCCTACGAGCAGTACTTC. Encoded protein: CSASLGTAPFLARTAYEQYF. The chain combines TRBV20-1 with TRBJ2-7; possible D gene TRBD2, 6 bases. The CDR3 length is 20 residues. V was clipped by 6 bases and J by 2 bases, with 35 bases between them. Germline V CDR1 and CDR2: DFQATT, SNEGSKA (reference sequence).

This clonotype was recorded a few times. The chain carries TRBV29-1 and TRBJ1-5; TRBD1 matches at 12 bases. Germline V gene lookup returns CDR1 SQVTM and CDR2 ANQGSEA. This CDR3 spans 14 amino acids. J lost 4 bases, V lost 5 bases, and 3 bases had no gene match. CDR3 sequence reads: CSVKGQGANQPQHF. Written as DNA, the CDR3 is TGCAGCGTTAAGGGACAGGGGGCTAATCAGCCCCAGCATTTT.

The rearrangement links TRBV11-2 to TRBJ2-1, with 14 bases fitting TRBD2. Germline V CDR1 and CDR2: SGHAT, FQNNGV. There are 17 residues in the CDR3. Germline trimming cut 5 bases from V and 0 bases from J; bases unmatched to any gene: 3. The CDR3 sequence is CASSRGTSGSSYNEQFF. CDR3 sequence (DNA): TGTGCCAGCAGCCGAGGGACTAGCGGGAGCTCCTACAATGAGCAGTTCTTC. Supplemented by reference TRBV11-2 and TRBJ2-1, the full variable domain reads EAGVAQSPRYKIIEKRQSVAFWCNPISGHATLYWYQQILGQGPKLLIQFQNNGVVDDSQLPKDRFSAERLKGVDSTLKIQPAKLEDSAVYLCASSRGTSGSSYNEQFFGPGTRLTVL.

This clonotype was seen repeatedly, ten times or more. This chain uses TRBV3-1 with TRBJ1-2; D remains ambiguous. Trimming left V 0 bases short and J 0 bases short, with 5 bases between. From germline, CDR1 is LGHDT and CDR2 YNNKEL (reference sequence). The CDR3 runs to 14 residues. The CDR3 loop is CASSQERTNYGYTF. CDR3 coding DNA: TGTGCCAGCAGCCAAGAACGAACTAACTATGGCTACACCTTC.

This clonotype was recorded at least ten times. J is TRBJ1-4 and V is TRBV12-3 or TRBV12-4, with TRBD1 matching 7 bases. The CDR3 covers 15 residues. V lost 6 bases, J lost 8 bases, and 12 bases stayed unmatched. CDR3 DNA sequence: TGTGCCAGCAGCCGACAGGGACGGCTATGGGAAAAACTGTTTTTT. It encodes CASSRQGRLWEKLFF.

This clonotype was seen ten or more times. This sequence joins TRBV10-3 and TRBJ2-7; tentatively, D is TRBD1 (5 bases). The germline V and J ends were trimmed by 4 bases and 5 bases, with 18 bases remaining between them. The CDR3 spans 15 residues. CDR1 is ENHRY, CDR2 SYGVKD, per germline. In DNA form, the CDR3 reads TGTGCCATCAGTGCCAATTCAGCGACAGTAAACGAGCAGTACTTC. Protein product: CAISANSATVNEQYF.

In this sample, this clonotype turned up many times. This rearrangement joins TRBV7-3 to TRBJ2-1, with TRBD1 matching 9 bases. The CDR3 is made up of 18 amino acids. Germline loops: CDR1 SGHTA, CDR2 FQGTGA. V was pared by 1 base and J by 7 bases, with 14 bases of the junction left unmatched. This chain's CDR3 is CASSLNLRGGTGINEQFF. Written as DNA, the CDR3 is TGTGCCAGCAGCTTAAATCTTAGGGGCGGGACAGGGATAAATGAGCAGTTCTTC.

In this sample, this clonotype turned up many times. V usage is TRBV2 and J usage is TRBJ1-1; D is unclear. Germline V gene data show CDR1 as SNHLY and CDR2 as FYNNEI. The V gene lost 6 bases and the J gene lost 2 bases, with 13 bases spanning the gap. The CDR3 extends over 14 amino acids. The CDR3 loop is CASSPSRTNTEAFF. The CDR3 coding sequence is TGTGCCAGCAGCCCTTCGCGTACTAACACTGAAGCTTTCTTT.

This clonotype has a count of ten or more. This sequence joins TRBV7-9 and TRBJ2-1; TRBD2 matches 8 bases. The V and J ends lost 4 bases and 6 bases, in that order; junction bases with no gene match: 5. The CDR3 contains 14 residues. Germline V lookup: CDR1 SEHNR, CDR2 FQNEAQ (reference sequence). The CDR3 DNA follows: TGTGCCAGCAGCTCCGCGGGGGGACCCAATGAGCAGTTCTTC. Translation gives CASSSAGGPNEQFF.

This clonotype was picked up many times. The genes are TRBV20-1 and TRBJ2-1; 15 positions agree with TRBD2. V trimming: 7 bases; J trimming: 4 bases; junction bases outside the gene matches: 8. Germline loops: CDR1 DFQATT, CDR2 SNEGSKA (reference sequence). The CDR3 has 16 amino acids. The chain's CDR3 is CSGTGTSGRHYNEQFF. The CDR3, as DNA: TGCAGTGGAACCGGGACTAGCGGGAGGCATTACAATGAGCAGTTCTTC.

At least ten counts were recorded for this clonotype. The rearrangement joins TRBV30 to TRBJ2-1, with 7 bases fitting TRBD2. Germline V CDR1 and CDR2: GTSNPN, SVGIG (reference sequence). V dropped 2 bases and J dropped 6; count of bases not matched to a gene: 7. There are 14 residues in the CDR3. Written as DNA, the CDR3 is TGTGCCTGGAGTCTCGGCGGGGGACCCAATGAGCAGTTCTTC. This translates into CAWSLGGGPNEQFF.

This clonotype was detected only a few times. This chain connects TRBV19 to TRBJ2-1, with 10 nucleotides matching TRBD2. CDR1 and CDR2 from the germline V gene are LNHDA and SQIVND (reference sequence). This CDR3 contains 17 residues. J was trimmed by 6 bases and V by 4 bases; bases with no gene match: 12. CDR3 nucleotides: TGTGCCAGTAGTAACCGACTCCTAGCGGGAGTAAGCAATGAGCAGTTCTTC. Its translation: CASSNRLLAGVSNEQFF. The variable domain in full, completed from reference TRBV19 and TRBJ2-1, reads DGGITQSPKYLFRKEGQNVTLSCEQNLNHDAMYWYRQDPGQGLRLIYYSQIVNDFQKGDIAEGYSVSREKKESFPLTVTSAQKNPTAFYLCASSNRLLAGVSNEQFFGPGTRLTVL.

This clonotype has only a few counts. The chain employs TRBV5-1 and TRBJ1-1; the D gene is possibly TRBD1 (5 bases). Trimming took 4 bases from V and 0 from J, leaving 16 bases between them. Germline values: CDR1 SGHRS, CDR2 YFSETQ. This CDR3 is built from 16 residues. CDR3 region: CASSPLDISLNTEAFF. The CDR3 DNA reads TGCGCCAGCAGCCCCTTGGACATCTCCCTGAACACTGAAGCTTTCTTT.

The chain carries TRBV12-3 or TRBV12-4 and TRBJ1-2; D may be TRBD1 (6 bases). V lost 6 bases, J lost 1 base, and 18 bases lay in between. CDR3 length: 16 residues. In nucleotides, the CDR3 is TGTGCCAGCAGCACCCGGGGACATTCTAATAACTATGGCTACACCTTC. It specifies CASSTRGHSNNYGYTF.

This clonotype was seen more than once but under ten times. V and J are TRBV20-1 and TRBJ2-7, with D maybe TRBD1 (5 bases). Trimming took off 7 bases at V and 6 bases at J, with 19 bases between the two ends. Germline V gives CDR1 DFQATT, CDR2 SNEGSKA (reference sequence). This CDR3 contains 13 residues. CDR3 bases: TGCAGTGTCAGACCAGGGAATCTGGGCGAGCAGTACTTC. Protein product: CSVRPGNLGEQYF.

This clonotype was seen ten or more times. The chain uses TRBV3-1 and TRBJ1-6; D gene ambiguous. Deletions cut 4 bases from V and 10 bases from J, with 11 bases between. The CDR3 consists of 13 residues. Germline V gene sequence: CDR1 LGHDT, CDR2 YNNKEL (reference sequence). The CDR3 loop is CASSRDRGSPLHF. The CDR3 DNA sequence: TGTGCCAGCAGCCGCGACCGTGGGTCACCCCTCCACTTT.

A word on this clonotype: A much larger clone is a single base away; this may be a read error. The CDR3 region is CASSLGQGFNTEALF. CDR3 DNA: TGTGCCAGCAGCTTGGGGCAGGGGTTTAACACTGAAGCTCTCTTT. This chain connects TRBV5-5 to TRBJ1-1; D may be TRBD1 (6 bases). The germline gives CDR1 SGHKS, CDR2 YYEKEE (reference sequence). This CDR3 has 15 amino acids.

This clonotype showed up just a few times. A much larger clone differs from this one at a single base, so this may be a read error. The chain links TRBV27 to TRBJ1-1; 8 nucleotides align to TRBD1. The CDR3 loop spans 17 amino acids. CDR1 and CDR2 from the germline V gene are MNHEY and SMNVEV (reference sequence). CDR3 sequence (DNA): TGTGCCGGCAGTATCGGGACAGGATGGGACCGTTTCACTGAAGCTTTCTTT. Translating it yields CAGSIGTGWDRFTEAFF.

The sample holds many counts of this clonotype. The chain combines TRBV28 with TRBJ1-1, with D perhaps matching TRBD1 (5 bases). In germline, CDR1 is MDHEN, CDR2 SYDVKM. This CDR3 has 12 residues. The V and J ends lost 5 bases and 6 bases respectively, with 10 bases between them. CDR3 bases: TGTGCCAGCAGTCAGGGTGACGCTGAAGCTTTCTTT. This translates into CASSQGDAEAFF.

In this sample, this clonotype turned up many times. The genes are TRBV29-1 and TRBJ2-5, with 13 bases identical to TRBD2. The CDR3 loop spans 15 amino acids. CDR1 is SQVTM, CDR2 ANQGSEA, per germline. Trimming removed 4 bases from V and 6 bases from J; junction bases left unmatched: 8. CDR3 sequence reads: CSVGALAGGGKTQYF. DNA of the CDR3: TGCAGCGTTGGAGCACTAGCGGGAGGGGGAAAGACCCAGTACTTC.

This clonotype has ten or more counts. The chain combines TRBV28 with TRBJ2-1; 8 positions match TRBD2. Germline V gene sequence: CDR1 MDHEN, CDR2 SYDVKM. V shed 4 bases, J shed 3 bases, and the junction held 8 bases outside the gene matches. This CDR3 comprises 16 residues. The CDR3 nucleotides are TGTGCCAGCAGTTGGAGGTATAGCGGGAACTACAATGAGCAGTTCTTC. Amino acids: CASSWRYSGNYNEQFF.

A few counts support this clonotype. The chain recombines TRBV27 with TRBJ2-7; TRBD1 matches at 9 bases. The V and J ends lost 7 bases and 4 bases, in that order; junction bases with no gene match: 14. Germline V gives CDR1 MNHEY, CDR2 SMNVEV (reference sequence). This CDR3 has 16 amino acids. For the CDR3, the DNA is TGTGCCAGCATGATTTCCGGGACAGGGTATCCTTACGAGCAGTACTTC. It encodes CASMISGTGYPYEQYF.

This clonotype has at least ten counts. The chain recombines TRBV6-1 with TRBJ2-7; a weak D match, TRBD1 (6 bases). Germline assignment: CDR1 MNHNS and CDR2 SASEGT. This CDR3 region has 13 residues. With 6 bases removed from V and 4 bases from J, the gap between germline ends came to 13 bases. The CDR3 sequence: CASSPSGTYEQYF. The CDR3 DNA sequence: TGTGCCAGCAGCCCCTCCGGGACATACGAGCAGTACTTC.

This clonotype was seen ten or more times. The rearrangement links TRBV18 to TRBJ1-5; a possible D gene is TRBD1 (5 bases). The CDR3 has 13 amino acids. Trimming left V 6 bases short and J 6 bases short, with 12 bases between. Germline values: CDR1 KGHSH, CDR2 LQKENI. CDR3 region: CASSGAESQPQHF. CDR3 nucleotide sequence: TGTGCCAGCTCCGGGGCGGAGTCTCAGCCCCAGCATTTT.

This clonotype appeared many times. This chain joins TRBV12-3 or TRBV12-4 and TRBJ2-7; 9 bases agree with TRBD2. The CDR3 has 18 amino acids. V shed 2 bases and J 0 bases; nucleotides not matched to a gene: 11. The CDR3 region is CASSLKRASTSGSYEQYF. DNA for the CDR3: TGTGCCAGCAGTTTAAAGCGGGCCTCGACTAGCGGCTCCTACGAGCAGTACTTC.

The genes are TRBV7-9 and TRBJ2-7; no reliable D call. Trimming took off 4 bases at V and 9 bases at J, with 13 bases between the two ends. CDR3 length: 12 residues. CDR1 and CDR2 from the germline V gene are SEHNR and FQNEAQ (reference sequence). The CDR3 reads CASSSAKMGQYF. For the CDR3, the DNA is TGTGCCAGCAGCTCCGCCAAGATGGGGCAGTACTTC.

This clonotype appeared many times. V usage is TRBV9 and J usage is TRBJ2-5, with TRBD1 matching over 7 bases. The J segment lost 3 bases and the V segment lost 3 bases, leaving 8 bases of the junction unmatched. Germline V gene sequence: CDR1 SGDLS, CDR2 YYNGEE. The CDR3 length is 15 residues. The CDR3 DNA reads as TGTGCCAGCAGCGGGGTACCGACAGGGAAAGAGACCCAGTACTTC. Protein product: CASSGVPTGKETQYF.